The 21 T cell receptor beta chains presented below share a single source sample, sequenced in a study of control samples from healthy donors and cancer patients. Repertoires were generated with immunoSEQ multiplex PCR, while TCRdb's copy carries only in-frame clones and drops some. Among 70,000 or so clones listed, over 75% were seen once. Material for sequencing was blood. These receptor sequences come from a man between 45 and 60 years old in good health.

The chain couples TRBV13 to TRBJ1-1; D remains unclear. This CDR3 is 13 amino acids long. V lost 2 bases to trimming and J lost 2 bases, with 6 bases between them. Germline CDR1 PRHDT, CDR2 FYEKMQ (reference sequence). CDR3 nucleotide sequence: TGTGCCAGCAGCTTACAGGAAAACACTGAAGCTTTCTTT. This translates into CASSLQENTEAFF.

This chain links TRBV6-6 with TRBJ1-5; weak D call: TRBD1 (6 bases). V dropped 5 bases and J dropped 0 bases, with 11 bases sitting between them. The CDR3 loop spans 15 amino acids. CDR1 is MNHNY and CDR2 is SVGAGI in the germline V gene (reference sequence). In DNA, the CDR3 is TGTGCCAGCAGTATAGGACAGTATAGCAATCAGCCCCAGCATTTT. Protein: CASSIGQYSNQPQHF.

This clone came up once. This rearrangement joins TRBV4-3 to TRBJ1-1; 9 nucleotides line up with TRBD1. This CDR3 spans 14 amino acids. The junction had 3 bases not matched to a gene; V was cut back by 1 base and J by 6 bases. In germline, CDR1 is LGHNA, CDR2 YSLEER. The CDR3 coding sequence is TGCGCCAGCAGCCAAGGACAGGGGGTGCCTGAAGCTTTCTTT. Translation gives CASSQGQGVPEAFF.

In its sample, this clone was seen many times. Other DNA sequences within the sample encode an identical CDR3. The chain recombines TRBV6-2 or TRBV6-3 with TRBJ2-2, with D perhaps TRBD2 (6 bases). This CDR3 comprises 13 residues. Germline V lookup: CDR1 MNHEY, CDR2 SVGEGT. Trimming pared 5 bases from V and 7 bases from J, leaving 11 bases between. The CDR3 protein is CASSQDGGGELFF. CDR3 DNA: TGTGCCAGCAGTCAGGACGGGGGCGGGGAGCTGTTTTTT.

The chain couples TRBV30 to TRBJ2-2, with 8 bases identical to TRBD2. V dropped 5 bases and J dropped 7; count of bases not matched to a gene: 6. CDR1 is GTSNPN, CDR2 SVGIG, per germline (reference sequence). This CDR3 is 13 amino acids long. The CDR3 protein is CAWERGSDGELFF. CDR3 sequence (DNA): TGTGCCTGGGAGCGGGGGAGTGACGGGGAGCTGTTTTTT.

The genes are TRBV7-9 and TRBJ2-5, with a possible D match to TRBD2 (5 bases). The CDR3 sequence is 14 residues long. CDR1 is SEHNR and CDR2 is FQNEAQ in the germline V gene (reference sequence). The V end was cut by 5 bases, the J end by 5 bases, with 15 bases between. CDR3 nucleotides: TGTGCCAGCAGCCCCCCGACCCGGAGGGAGACCCAGTACTTC. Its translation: CASSPPTRRETQYF.

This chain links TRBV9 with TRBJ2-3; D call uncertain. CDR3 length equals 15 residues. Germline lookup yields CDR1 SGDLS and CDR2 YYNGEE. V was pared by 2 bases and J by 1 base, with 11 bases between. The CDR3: CASSVGQTRTDTQYF. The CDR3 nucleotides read TGTGCCAGCAGCGTCGGCCAGACCCGCACAGATACGCAGTATTTT.

CDR3 in amino acids: CASSANGGRVGTEAFF. CDR3 nucleotide sequence: TGTGCCAGCAGTGCCAATGGGGGGCGGGTTGGCACTGAAGCTTTCTTT. The J gene is TRBJ1-1, the V gene TRBV2, with D possibly being TRBD1 (6 bases). The CDR3 totals 16 residues. Germline lookup yields CDR1 SNHLY and CDR2 FYNNEI. The V end was cut by 4 bases, the J end by 4 bases, with 19 bases between.

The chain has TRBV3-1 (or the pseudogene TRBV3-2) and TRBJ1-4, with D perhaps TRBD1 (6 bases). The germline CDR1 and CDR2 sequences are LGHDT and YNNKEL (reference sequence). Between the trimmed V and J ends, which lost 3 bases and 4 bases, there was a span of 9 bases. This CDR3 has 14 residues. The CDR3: CASSQRQDNEKLFF. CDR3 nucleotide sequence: TGTGCCAGCAGCCAGCGACAGGATAATGAAAAACTGTTTTTT.

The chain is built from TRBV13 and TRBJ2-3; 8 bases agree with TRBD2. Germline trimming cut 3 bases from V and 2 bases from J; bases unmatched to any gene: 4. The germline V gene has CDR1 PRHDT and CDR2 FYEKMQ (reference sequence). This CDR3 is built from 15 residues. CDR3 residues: CASSFRLAPTDTQYF. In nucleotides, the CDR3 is TGTGCCAGCAGCTTTCGACTAGCGCCCACAGATACGCAGTATTTT.

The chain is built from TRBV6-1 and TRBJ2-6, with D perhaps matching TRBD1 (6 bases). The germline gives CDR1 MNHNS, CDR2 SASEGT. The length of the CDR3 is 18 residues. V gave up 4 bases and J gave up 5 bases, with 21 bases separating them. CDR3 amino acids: CASSAQGNPGFWANVLTF. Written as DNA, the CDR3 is TGTGCCAGCAGTGCGCAGGGGAACCCGGGGTTTTGGGCCAACGTCCTGACTTTC.

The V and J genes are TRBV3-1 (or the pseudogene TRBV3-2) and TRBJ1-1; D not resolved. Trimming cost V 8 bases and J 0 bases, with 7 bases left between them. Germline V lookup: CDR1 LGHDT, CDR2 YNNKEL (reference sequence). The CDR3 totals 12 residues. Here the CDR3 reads CASRDLNTEAFF. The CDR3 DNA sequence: TGTGCCAGCCGGGATTTGAACACTGAAGCTTTCTTT.

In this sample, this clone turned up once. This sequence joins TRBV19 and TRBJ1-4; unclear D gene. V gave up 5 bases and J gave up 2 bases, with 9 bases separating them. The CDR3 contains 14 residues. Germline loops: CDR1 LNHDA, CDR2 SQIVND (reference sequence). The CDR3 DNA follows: TGTGCCAGTAGTTGGGCAGCTACTAATGAAAAACTGTTTTTT. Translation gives CASSWAATNEKLFF.

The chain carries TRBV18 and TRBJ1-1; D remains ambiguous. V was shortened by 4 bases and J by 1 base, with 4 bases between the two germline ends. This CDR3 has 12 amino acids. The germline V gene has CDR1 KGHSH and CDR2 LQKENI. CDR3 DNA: TGTGCCAGCTCACGCCCGAACACTGAAGCTTTCTTT. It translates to CASSRPNTEAFF.

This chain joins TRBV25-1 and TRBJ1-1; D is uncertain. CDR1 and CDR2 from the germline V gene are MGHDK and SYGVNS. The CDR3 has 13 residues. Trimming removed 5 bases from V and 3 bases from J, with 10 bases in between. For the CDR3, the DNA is TGTGCCAGCAGTAGAGGAGAGGACACTGAAGCTTTCTTT. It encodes CASSRGEDTEAFF.

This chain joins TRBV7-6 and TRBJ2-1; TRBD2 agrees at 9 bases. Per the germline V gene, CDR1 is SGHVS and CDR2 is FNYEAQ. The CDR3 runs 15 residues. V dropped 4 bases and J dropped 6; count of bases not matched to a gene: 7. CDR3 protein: CASSSYAGGINEQFF. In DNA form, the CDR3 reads TGTGCCAGCAGCTCCTACGCGGGGGGGATCAATGAGCAGTTCTTC.

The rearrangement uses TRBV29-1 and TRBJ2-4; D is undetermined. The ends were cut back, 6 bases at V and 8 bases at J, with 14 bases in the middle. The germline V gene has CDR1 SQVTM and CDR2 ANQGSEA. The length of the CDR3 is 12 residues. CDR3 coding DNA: TGCAGCGTCTTAGGAGCACGGGACATTCAGTACTTC. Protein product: CSVLGARDIQYF.

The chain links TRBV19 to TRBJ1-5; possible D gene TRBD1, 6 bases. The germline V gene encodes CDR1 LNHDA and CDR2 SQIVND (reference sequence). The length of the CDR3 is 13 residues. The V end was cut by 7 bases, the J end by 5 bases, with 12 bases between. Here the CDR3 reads CASTGAGYQPQHF. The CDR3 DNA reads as TGTGCCAGTACAGGGGCCGGCTATCAGCCCCAGCATTTT.

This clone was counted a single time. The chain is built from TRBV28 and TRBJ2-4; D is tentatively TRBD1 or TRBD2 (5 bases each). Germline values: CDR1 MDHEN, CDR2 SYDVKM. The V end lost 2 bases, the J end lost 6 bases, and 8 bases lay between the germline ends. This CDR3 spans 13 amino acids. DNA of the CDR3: TGTGCCAGCAGTTTAGCAGGGAGAAACATTCAGTACTTC. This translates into CASSLAGRNIQYF. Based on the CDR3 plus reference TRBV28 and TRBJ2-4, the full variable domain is DVKVTQSSRYLVKRTGEKVFLECVQDMDHENMFWYRQDPGLGLRLIYFSYDVKMKEKGDIPEGYSVSREKKERFSLILESASTNQTSMYLCASSLAGRNIQYFGAGTRLSVL.

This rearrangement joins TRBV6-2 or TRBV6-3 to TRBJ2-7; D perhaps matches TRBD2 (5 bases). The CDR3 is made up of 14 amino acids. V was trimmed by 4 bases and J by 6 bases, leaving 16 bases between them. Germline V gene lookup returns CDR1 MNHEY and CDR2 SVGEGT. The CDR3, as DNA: TGTGCCAGCAGTTGGCCCCAAAGAGGGAGCGAGCAGTACTTC. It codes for CASSWPQRGSEQYF.

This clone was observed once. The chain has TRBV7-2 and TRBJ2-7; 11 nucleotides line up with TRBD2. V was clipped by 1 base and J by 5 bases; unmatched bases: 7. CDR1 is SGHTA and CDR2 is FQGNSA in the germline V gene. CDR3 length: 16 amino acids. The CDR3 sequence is CASSLDSGRALDEQYF. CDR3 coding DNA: TGTGCCAGCAGCTTAGATAGCGGGAGGGCCCTCGACGAGCAGTACTTC.